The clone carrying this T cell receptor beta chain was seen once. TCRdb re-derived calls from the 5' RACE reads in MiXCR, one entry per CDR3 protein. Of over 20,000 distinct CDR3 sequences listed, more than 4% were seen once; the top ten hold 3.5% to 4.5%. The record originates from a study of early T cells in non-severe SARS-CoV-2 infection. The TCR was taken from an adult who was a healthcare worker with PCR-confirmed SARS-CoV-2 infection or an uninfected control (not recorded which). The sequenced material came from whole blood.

CDR3 DNA: TGTGCCAGCAGCTTGGGACCGGATAGAAATTCACCCCTCCACTTT. Protein sequence: CASSLGPDRNSPLHF. The chain uses TRBV5-4 and TRBJ1-6; D call uncertain. Trimming removed 0 bases from V and 7 bases from J, with 11 bases in between. The CDR3 totals 15 residues. Germline V gives CDR1 SGHNT, CDR2 YYREEE (reference sequence).